This T cell receptor (beta chain) emerged from a study of blood T cell repertoires in COVID-19 (dated by TCRdb to about 2020). Describing the broader study: Samples covering the acute and convalescent phases of COVID-19 were provided by collaborators in the United States, Italy and Spain. The material from the prospective study consisted of cDNA or gDNA derived from T cells, B-cell-depleted T cells, or PBMCs. The dataset comprised deeply sampled blood TCRbeta repertoires from subjects exposed to, actively infected with, or recovered from COVID-19. The repertoires were released in a freely available public database intended as a resource for research on the immune response to SARS-CoV-2. Samples were obtained from the ongoing ImmuneRACE study (first 160 participants) and from about 1,300 subjects provided by 6 global collaborators. Sample metadata almost always included a de-identified subject ID, COVID-19 status, age in years and sex. HLA class I and class II types, where available, came from metadata supplied by the sample provider rather than from assay-based typing.

TCRbeta CDR3 regions were amplified from genomic DNA using the immunoSEQ Assay, a bias-controlled multiplex PCR. The study's own analysis went as follows. The number of nucleated cells in each sample was estimated from the amplification of reference gene primers within the assay. To quantify the absolute abundance of each unique TCRbeta CDR3 rearrangement, sequence reads were collapsed and filtered. For each sample, productive Simpson clonality was calculated by taking the square root of Simpson's diversity index across productive rearrangements. Sourced from immuneACCESS, this table was stored by TCRdb with only in-frame sequences that have V and J called. A share of the clones is absent; for the studies checked, an unresolved V gene accounts for under half, and the remainder has no known explanation. The D gene and trimming were derived from the DNA, and the V and J assignments and clone size from that table. The sample table contains some 270,000 clones; only one count was recorded for approximately 90% of them. Of the sample, approximately 3% falls within the top ten clones.

Participants in the prospective study were enrolled through a virtual design, were aged about 18 to 100 years, and lived in roughly 25 United States geographic areas. To assign participants to cohorts, the prospective study relied on clinical history that participants themselves reported in a screening survey and a study questionnaire. A participant counted as exposed if, within 2 weeks of entering the study, that participant had been in contact with someone who had a PCR-confirmed or clinician-diagnosed COVID-19 case. Mobile phlebotomists in the prospective study collected whole blood, serum and a nasopharyngeal or oropharyngeal swab from every participant. Over a roughly two-month period, participants in the prospective study had the option of providing additional blood draws and questionnaires. Prospective study blood samples were shipped either frozen or at room temperature before DNA extraction.

A distance of 12 bases separates the germline ends of V and J, which lose 6 bases and 4 bases respectively. The CDR3 holds 13 amino acids from the cysteine to the phenylalanine. Only CDR3 DNA is held: 39 bases, read in frame from base 1. Sequences LNHDA (CDR1) and SQIVND (CDR2) are obtained from the germline V gene (reference sequence). A note on this clone: The target of this receptor is not known. No base qualities exist here, and no much larger clone lies one base off it.

Study-level results and caveats: The quantity of clinical and demographic metadata differed by source and by participant and was supplied without curation.

This sequence uses TRBV19 and TRBJ1-1; 5 matching bases give a weak D call of TRBD1. Material for sequencing was PBMCs or T cells enriched from blood (not recorded which). This TCR was sampled from a man aged 40-49 years who had been exposed to COVID-19. The DNA sequence is TGTGCCAGTAGGACAAGGGGTGGCACTGAAGCTTTCTTT. This encodes CASRTRGGTEAFF.